The 28 T cell receptor beta chains reported below all come from one sample, sequenced in a study of memory CD8 T cells in hepatitis C reinfection. Time point indicated: peak reinfection, 3 to 8 weeks after reinfection detection. The sorted cells went straight to TCR sequencing with no prior in vitro expansion. Sequencing was performed with immunoSEQ multiplex PCR; in TCRdb, only in-frame clones are kept and a portion is missing. The sample lists roughly 43,000 clones, more than 75% seen once, with around 1.2% in the top ten. Input material: naive CD8+ T cells sorted from blood. These receptors were taken from a man aged 18-30 years with hepatitis C virus infection.

V gene TRBV5-4 combines with J gene TRBJ1-1; 11 nucleotides line up with TRBD1. Germline assignment: CDR1 SGHNT and CDR2 YYREEE (reference sequence). The CDR3 length is 14 residues. The J segment lost 5 bases and the V segment lost 4 bases, leaving 4 bases of the junction unmatched. DNA for the CDR3: TGTGCCAGCAGCAGGGGACAGGGGGAGACTGAAGCTTTCTTT. Protein product: CASSRGQGETEAFF.

V gene TRBV29-1 combines with J gene TRBJ2-5; TRBD1 agrees at 8 bases. In germline, CDR1 is SQVTM, CDR2 ANQGSEA. V lost 1 base to trimming and J lost 1 base; unmatched junction nucleotides: 2. The CDR3 is 14 amino acids. Written as DNA, the CDR3 is TGCAGCGTTGAAGGGGACAGGATCCAAGAGACCCAGTACTTC. Encoded protein: CSVEGDRIQETQYF.

This clone occurred once. The chain uses TRBV5-6 and TRBJ2-7; 11 bases match TRBD2. Germline V CDR1 and CDR2: SGHDT, YYEEEE. This CDR3 spans 15 amino acids. Trimming cost V 4 bases and J 6 bases; bases outside gene matches: 9. Here the CDR3 reads CASSPDLAGGSEQYF. The CDR3, as DNA: TGTGCCAGCAGCCCGGACCTAGCGGGAGGATCCGAGCAGTACTTC.

The chain recombines TRBV5-1 with TRBJ1-6, with 10 bases identical to TRBD1. In germline, CDR1 is SGHRS, CDR2 YFSETQ. The CDR3 length is 15 residues. After removal of 2 bases from V and 8 bases from J, the junction contained 4 bases not matched to a gene. The CDR3 DNA is TGCGCCAGCAGCTTTTTGGGGACAGGGGATTCACCCCTCCACTTT. This translates into CASSFLGTGDSPLHF.

The genes are TRBV4-3 and TRBJ1-3; D not resolved. This CDR3 is 15 amino acids long. The germline V and J ends were trimmed by 0 bases and 2 bases, with 8 bases remaining between them. Germline V gene sequence: CDR1 LGHNA, CDR2 YSLEER. The CDR3 nucleotides are TGCGCCAGCAGCCAAGATCAAACTCCTGGAAACACCATATATTTT. This gives the protein CASSQDQTPGNTIYF.

The chain recombines TRBV6-5 with TRBJ2-1, with D unclear. The CDR3 covers 16 residues. The germline V gene encodes CDR1 MNHEY and CDR2 SVGAGI. Trimming left V 0 bases short and J 7 bases short, with 16 bases between. The CDR3 loop is CASSYSISISRNEQFF. The CDR3 coding sequence is TGTGCCAGCAGTTACTCGATCTCTATATCCAGGAATGAGCAGTTCTTC.

The rearrangement links TRBV5-4 to TRBJ2-7, with 9 positions matching TRBD1. Germline CDR1 and CDR2: SGHNT and YYREEE (reference sequence). CDR3 length: 14 amino acids. Trimming removed 4 bases from V and 2 bases from J; junction bases left unmatched: 4. In nucleotides, the CDR3 is TGTGCCAGCAGCCCGGGACAGGGCGCCTACGAGCAGTACGTC. Protein product: CASSPGQGAYEQYV.

This sequence joins TRBV13 and TRBJ1-2; no reliable D call. CDR1 is PRHDT, CDR2 FYEKMQ, per germline (reference sequence). The V and J ends lost 4 bases and 4 bases respectively, with 10 bases between them. The CDR3 is 13 amino acids. Written as DNA, the CDR3 is TGTGCCAGCAGCTCGCAGGCGTTCTATGGCTACACCTTC. This encodes CASSSQAFYGYTF.

J is TRBJ1-3 and V is TRBV30; D uncertain. The CDR3 covers 12 residues. V dropped 4 bases and J dropped 3 bases, with 7 bases sitting between them. Germline V gene data show CDR1 as GTSNPN and CDR2 as SVGIG (reference sequence). CDR3 DNA: TGTGCCTGGATGGGCTATGGAAACACCATATATTTT. Its translation: CAWMGYGNTIYF.

The rearrangement links TRBV4-1 to TRBJ1-1; a possible D gene is TRBD1 (5 bases). V lost 1 base and J lost 5, with 14 bases in between. The CDR3 contains 15 residues. CDR1 is MGHRA, CDR2 YSYEKL, per germline. CDR3 protein: CASSQVWGGVTEAFF. The CDR3 bases are TGCGCCAGCAGCCAAGTGTGGGGAGGGGTGACTGAAGCTTTCTTT.

The CDR3 nucleotides are TGTGCCAGCAGTTCGGGACTAGCGGGGGTTCGAGATACGCAGTATTTT. It specifies CASSSGLAGVRDTQYF. The V gene is TRBV2, the J gene TRBJ2-3, with 14 bases aligning to TRBD2. CDR3 length: 16 residues. V was pared by 5 bases and J by 5 bases, with 6 bases of the junction left unmatched. From germline, CDR1 is SNHLY and CDR2 FYNNEI.

The chain uses TRBV6-5 and TRBJ1-1, with D possibly being TRBD1 (5 bases). Trimming took 2 bases from V and 6 from J, leaving 13 bases between them. Germline CDR1 is MNHEY and CDR2 is SVGAGI. This CDR3 is 14 amino acids long. The CDR3 nucleotides read TGTGCCAGCAGTTACGAAGATGGGGCCTCTGAAGCTTTCTTT. Translation: CASSYEDGASEAFF.

The chain carries TRBV29-1 and TRBJ1-1; 7 bases align to TRBD1. The trim removed 5 bases at V and 4 bases at J, leaving 4 bases unmatched. Germline values: CDR1 SQVTM, CDR2 ANQGSEA. This CDR3 contains 12 residues. CDR3 loop: CSVSGGTTEAFF. The CDR3 coding sequence is TGCAGCGTTTCAGGGGGAACCACTGAAGCTTTCTTT.

This clone has a single count. The rearrangement uses TRBV30 and TRBJ1-6, with D tentatively TRBD1 (5 bases). Trimming took off 3 bases at V and 6 bases at J, with 15 bases between the two ends. The length of the CDR3 is 15 residues. The germline CDR1 and CDR2 sequences are GTSNPN and SVGIG (reference sequence). The CDR3 loop is CAWSPSGLLNSPLHF. In DNA form, the CDR3 reads TGTGCCTGGAGCCCTTCGGGACTGCTTAATTCACCCCTCCACTTT.

The chain combines TRBV7-9 with TRBJ1-2; TRBD1 might be the D (6 bases). Germline V CDR1 and CDR2: SEHNR, FQNEAQ (reference sequence). V was pared by 5 bases and J by 3 bases, with 16 bases between. The CDR3 totals 15 residues. The CDR3: CASSRGGSGDYGYTF. The CDR3 nucleotides read TGTGCCAGCAGCCGAGGGGGGAGCGGGGACTATGGCTACACCTTC.

The chain carries TRBV7-2 and TRBJ2-3, with 12 bases fitting TRBD2. The germline CDR1 and CDR2 sequences are SGHTA and FQGNSA. The length of the CDR3 is 16 residues. Trimming at V came to 5 bases and at J to 4 bases, leaving 7 bases not matched to a gene. CDR3 protein: CASSLLAGGPADTQYF. The CDR3 DNA reads as TGTGCCAGCAGCCTGCTAGCGGGGGGGCCGGCAGATACGCAGTATTTT.

This chain uses TRBV30 with TRBJ1-6; 7 positions match TRBD1. The CDR3 sequence is 15 residues long. Germline loops: CDR1 GTSNPN, CDR2 SVGIG (reference sequence). After removal of 5 bases from V and 0 bases from J, the junction contained 4 bases not matched to a gene. This chain's CDR3 is CAWRTGSSYNSPLHF. DNA for the CDR3: TGTGCCTGGCGGACAGGAAGCTCCTATAATTCACCCCTCCACTTT.

The chain has TRBV19 and TRBJ2-1; D remains unclear. CDR1 is LNHDA and CDR2 is SQIVND in the germline V gene (reference sequence). The length of the CDR3 is 11 residues. V gave up 5 bases and J gave up 15 bases, with 14 bases separating them. CDR3 protein: CASSQAVRLFF. CDR3 nucleotides: TGTGCCAGTAGTCAGGCAGTTCGTCTGTTCTTC.

V is TRBV15 and J is TRBJ2-5; TRBD2 is a possible D gene (6 bases). The CDR3 sequence is 16 residues long. Germline CDR1 is LNHNV and CDR2 is YYDKDF (reference sequence). V was clipped by 0 bases and J by 2 bases, with 13 bases between them. The CDR3 DNA reads TGTGCCACCAGCAGAGAATCGGGGGAGCGGCAAGAGACCCAGTACTTC. Its protein is CATSRESGERQETQYF.

The chain uses TRBV13 and TRBJ1-2; tentatively, D is TRBD1 (5 bases). Germline CDR1 is PRHDT and CDR2 is FYEKMQ (reference sequence). CDR3 length equals 15 residues. V was shortened by 0 bases and J by 4 bases, with 12 bases between the two germline ends. CDR3: CASSLGTWTSYGYTF. The CDR3 DNA follows: TGTGCCAGCAGCTTAGGGACCTGGACATCCTATGGCTACACCTTC.

This chain links TRBV10-3 with TRBJ1-5; 10 nucleotides line up with TRBD1. Germline CDR1 is ENHRY and CDR2 is SYGVKD. J was trimmed by 5 bases and V by 11 bases; bases with no gene match: 18. The CDR3 sequence is 17 residues long. The CDR3 nucleotides read TGTGCCGCTGGCGACGGGACAGGGGATAAACGGGATCAGCCCCAGCATTTT. It yields the protein CAAGDGTGDKRDQPQHF.

This chain joins TRBV6-1 and TRBJ2-1; TRBD1 is a possible D gene (5 bases). The CDR3 runs 13 residues. V was trimmed by 6 bases and J by 3 bases, leaving 9 bases between them. CDR1 and CDR2 (germline): MNHNS, SASEGT. The CDR3 bases are TGTGCCAGCAGGCCGACAGTCTACAATGAGCAGTTCTTC. Amino acid sequence: CASRPTVYNEQFF.

The chain carries TRBV7-9 and TRBJ2-2; 11 bases agree with TRBD1. Germline CDR1 reads SEHNR; CDR2 reads FQNEAQ (reference sequence). This CDR3 has 17 amino acids. V trimming: 4 bases; J trimming: 3 bases; junction bases outside the gene matches: 7. The CDR3 reads CASSSPDRGPYTGELFF. CDR3 sequence (DNA): TGTGCCAGCAGCTCTCCGGACAGGGGGCCGTACACCGGGGAGCTGTTTTTT. Looking up the rest from reference TRBV7-9 and TRBJ2-2 gives the full variable domain: DTGVSQNPRHKITKRGQNVTFRCDPISEHNRLYWYRQTLGQGPEFLTYFQNEAQLEKSRLLSDRFSAERPKGSFSTLEIQRTEQGDSAMYLCASSSPDRGPYTGELFFGEGSRLTVL.

The chain combines TRBV7-9 with TRBJ1-4; unclear D gene. V lost 5 bases and J lost 8, with 18 bases in between. The CDR3 is 15 amino acids. Per germline, CDR1 SEHNR and CDR2 FQNEAQ (reference sequence). CDR3 bases: TGTGCCAGCAGCAGTATGGGGAGGGTTGGGGAAAAACTGTTTTTT. Translating gives CASSSMGRVGEKLFF.

The J gene is TRBJ2-5, the V gene TRBV27; possibly TRBD1 for D (6 bases). Germline CDR1 is MNHEY and CDR2 is SMNVEV (reference sequence). This CDR3 has 14 residues. Trimming removed 5 bases at V and 0 bases at J, with 10 bases between. This CDR3 is CASSRTGYQETQYF. Here the CDR3 DNA reads TGTGCCAGCAGTCGCACAGGGTACCAAGAGACCCAGTACTTC.

This sequence joins TRBV4-1 and TRBJ2-3; 10 bases agree with TRBD2. The length of the CDR3 is 16 residues. With V trimmed by 0 bases and J by 3 bases, 3 bases remained unmatched. Germline CDR1 reads MGHRA; CDR2 reads YSYEKL. The CDR3 reads CASSQEVLAGTDTQYF. The DNA of the CDR3 is TGCGCCAGCAGCCAAGAGGTACTAGCGGGGACAGATACGCAGTATTTT.

CDR3 sequence reads: CASSLLAGDGYNEQFF. Here the CDR3 DNA reads TGTGCCAGCAGCTTACTAGCGGGAGATGGCTACAATGAGCAGTTCTTC. This chain connects TRBV11-2 to TRBJ2-1; 10 nucleotides agree with TRBD2. This CDR3 contains 16 residues. The V gene's germline CDR1 is SGHAT and CDR2 FQNNGV. The V segment lost 2 bases and the J segment 3 bases; nucleotides outside the gene matches: 4.

The rearrangement uses TRBV19 and TRBJ1-5; no clear D gene. From germline, CDR1 is LNHDA and CDR2 SQIVND (reference sequence). Between the trimmed V and J ends, which lost 6 bases and 0 bases, there was a span of 12 bases. This CDR3 has 15 residues. CDR3 in amino acids: CASSYNSYSNQPQHF. The CDR3, as DNA: TGTGCCAGTAGCTACAACAGTTATAGCAATCAGCCCCAGCATTTT.